A single sample gave rise to the 21 T cell receptor beta chains below, sequenced in a study of T cells in Graves' hyperthyroidism and ophthalmopathy. Amplification of TCR beta CDR3 regions was performed using RNA transcripts as template. With the HTBI primer set, the TCR CDR3 went through a first round of RT-PCR. MiXCR, applied by TCRdb to the multiplex PCR reads, yields one record per CDR3 protein. The sample lists 330,000 or so distinct CDR3 sequences, around a sixth seen once, with roughly 15% in the top ten. The sample was blood. The receptors derive from a woman aged 40-49 years with Graves' ophthalmopathy.

This clonotype has ten or more counts. The CDR3: CASSLFQGGGNNSPLHF. CDR3 nucleotide sequence: TGTGCCAGCAGTTTATTCCAAGGGGGAGGGAACAATTCACCCCTCCACTTT. The rearrangement joins TRBV28 to TRBJ1-6; perhaps TRBD1 as D (6 bases). CDR1 and CDR2 (germline): MDHEN, SYDVKM. The CDR3 is 17 amino acids. The ends were cut back, 1 base at V and 7 bases at J, with 17 bases in the middle.

As regards this clonotype: This sequence may be a read error, since a much larger clone differs from it by one base. Likely a read error: the CDR3 ends without its conserved phenylalanine or tryptophan. This chain connects TRBV6-1 to TRBJ2-2; no definite D call. Germline CDR1 and CDR2: MNHNS and SASEGT. V lost 6 bases to trimming and J lost 1 base, with 6 bases between them. The CDR3 contains 13 residues. This chain's CDR3 is CASRAVNTGELFI. In DNA, the CDR3 is TGTGCCAGCAGGGCGGTGAACACCGGGGAGCTGTTTATT.

The gene calls are TRBV12-3 or TRBV12-4 and TRBJ1-1; perhaps TRBD1 as D (6 bases). The V gene lost 6 bases and the J gene lost 10 bases, with 18 bases spanning the gap. The CDR3 loop spans 13 amino acids. CDR3 region: CASRKGTGFGAFF. The CDR3 nucleotides are TGTGCCAGCAGAAAGGGAACAGGGTTTGGAGCTTTCTTT.

This clonotype was seen only a few times. With a much larger clone just one base away, this may be a read error. No conserved phenylalanine or tryptophan ends this CDR3, so it is likely a read error. The chain joins TRBV5-6 to TRBJ2-7; D is possibly TRBD1 or TRBD2 (6 bases each). V was pared by 5 bases and J by 5 bases, with 20 bases between. The CDR3 spans 15 residues. The germline gives CDR1 SGHDT, CDR2 YYEEEE. The CDR3 sequence: CASRGLNRDQDEQYL. Written as DNA, the CDR3 is TGTGCCAGCAGGGGACTCAACAGGGATCAAGACGAGCAGTACCTC.

This chain links TRBV12-3 or TRBV12-4 with TRBJ2-2; 8 bases agree with TRBD2. The length of the CDR3 is 17 residues. With V trimmed by 3 bases and J by 4 bases, 10 bases remained unmatched. The CDR3 region has the DNA TGTGCCAGCAGTTTGAAGGGTAGCGGGATTGGCACCGGGGAGCTGTTTTTT. This sequence encodes CASSLKGSGIGTGELFF.

This clonotype was counted at least ten times. The J gene is TRBJ2-7, the V gene TRBV29-1; D is possibly TRBD2 (6 bases). V was shortened by 4 bases and J by 1 base, with 8 bases between the two germline ends. The CDR3 length is 12 residues. Germline V gene lookup returns CDR1 SQVTM and CDR2 ANQGSEA. The CDR3 nucleotides read TGCAGCGTTGCGGGGGTATCCTACGAGCAGTACTTC. Amino acids: CSVAGVSYEQYF.

A few counts support this clonotype. The chain carries TRBV6-1 and TRBJ1-5; D unresolved. Germline V gene sequence: CDR1 MNHNS, CDR2 SASEGT. CDR3 length: 13 residues. The V and J ends lost 10 bases and 0 bases respectively, with 10 bases between them. CDR3 sequence: CATGRYSNQPQHF. The DNA of the CDR3 is TGTGCCACCGGCCGATATAGCAATCAGCCCCAGCATTTT.

At least ten counts were recorded for this clonotype. Sequence at one end of the junction differs from germline and may be a read error. V gene TRBV6-5 combines with J gene TRBJ2-7; D possibly matches TRBD1 or TRBD2 (5 bases each). The CDR3 is made up of 14 amino acids. CDR1 and CDR2 from the germline V gene are MNHEY and SVGAGI. The DNA of the CDR3 is TGTGCCAGCAGTTTCGACTCGGTCACGGGACCGAAGACCTTC. It codes for CASSFDSVTGPKTF.

This clonotype was recorded many times. The chain recombines TRBV2 with TRBJ2-7, with 9 bases lining up with TRBD2. With 1 base clipped from V and 4 bases from J, the junction kept 5 bases outside the gene matches. The CDR3 contains 15 residues. Per the germline V gene, CDR1 is SNHLY and CDR2 is FYNNEI. The CDR3 DNA follows: TGTGCCAGCAGTGAAGGTAGCGGGAGATGGTACGAGCAGTACTTC. It encodes CASSEGSGRWYEQYF.

This clonotype occurred many times. The chain combines TRBV6-5 with TRBJ1-2; D is perhaps TRBD1 (5 bases). Germline CDR1 MNHEY, CDR2 SVGAGI. V was trimmed by 6 bases and J by 4 bases, leaving 15 bases between them. The CDR3 loop spans 14 amino acids. The CDR3 sequence: CASRQGFGGYGYTF. In DNA form, the CDR3 reads TGTGCCAGCAGGCAGGGTTTTGGTGGCTATGGCTACACCTTC.

This clonotype occurred many times. The chain couples TRBV19 to TRBJ1-5; D might be TRBD1 (5 bases). This CDR3 is built from 15 residues. Germline loops: CDR1 LNHDA, CDR2 SQIVND (reference sequence). Deletions cut 6 bases from V and 2 bases from J, with 14 bases between. The CDR3: CASRSGGGRNQPQHF. The CDR3 DNA reads as TGTGCCAGTAGATCCGGGGGAGGACGCAATCAGCCCCAGCATTTT.

The CDR3 loop reads CASSPGLAAYSYEQYF. DNA for the CDR3: TGTGCCAGCAGTCCGGGACTAGCGGCTTACTCCTACGAGCAGTACTTC. The V call is TRBV11-1, the J call TRBJ2-7; 11 bases are a match to TRBD2. Germline V lookup: CDR1 SGHAT, CDR2 FQDESV (reference sequence). This CDR3 spans 16 amino acids. The V and J ends lost 6 bases and 0 bases, in that order; junction bases with no gene match: 7.

This clonotype was counted ten times or more. This chain joins TRBV19 and TRBJ1-3, with D perhaps TRBD1 (5 bases). The CDR3 has 17 amino acids. The V end lost 4 bases, the J end lost 0 bases, and 16 bases lay between the germline ends. Germline values: CDR1 LNHDA, CDR2 SQIVND (reference sequence). The CDR3 DNA reads TGTGCCAGTAGTACCCTCCTGACAGCACTCTCTGGAAACACCATATATTTT. Protein sequence: CASSTLLTALSGNTIYF.

This clonotype was recorded many times. The chain joins TRBV6-1 to TRBJ1-1, with D unclear. Trimming took off 6 bases at V and 1 base at J, with 0 bases between the two ends. CDR1 and CDR2 (germline): MNHNS, SASEGT. The CDR3 is 10 residues long. Here the CDR3 DNA reads TGTGCCAGCAGGAACACTGAAGCTTTCTTT. Amino acid sequence: CASRNTEAFF.

This clonotype was found many times. The J gene is TRBJ2-7, the V gene TRBV2, with a possible D match to TRBD1 (6 bases). This CDR3 region has 14 residues. Between the trimmed V and J ends, which lost 4 bases and 4 bases, there was a span of 14 bases. Looked up from germline, CDR1 is SNHLY and CDR2 is FYNNEI. CDR3 nucleotide sequence: TGTGCCAGCAGTGGACAAAGGGGGTCTTACGAGCAGTACTTC. Its translation is CASSGQRGSYEQYF.

This clonotype was recorded at least ten times. This chain links TRBV14 with TRBJ2-7, with D possibly matching TRBD2 (5 bases). The CDR3 runs 14 residues. Germline CDR1 is SGHDN and CDR2 is FVKESK. V was shortened by 1 base and J by 3 bases, with 10 bases between the two germline ends. CDR3 bases: TGTGCCAGCAGCCAAGTAATTGGAGGCTACGAGCAGTACTTC. It is translated as CASSQVIGGYEQYF. The full variable domain, rest sourced from reference TRBV14 and TRBJ2-7, is EAGVTQFPSHSVIEKGQTVTLRCDPISGHDNLYWYRRVMGKEIKFLLHFVKESKQDESGMPNNRFLAERTGGTYSTLKVQPAELEDSGVYFCASSQVIGGYEQYFGPGTRLTVT.

This clonotype was detected many times. The chain uses TRBV7-2 and TRBJ2-7, with 11 bases identical to TRBD2. V gave up 5 bases and J gave up 2 bases; unmatched junction bases: 5. The CDR3 length is 15 residues. Germline V gene sequence: CDR1 SGHTA, CDR2 FQGNSA. Here the CDR3 DNA reads TGTGCCAGCAGCCCCCGACTAGCGGGACCCTACGAGCAGTACTTC. Amino acid sequence: CASSPRLAGPYEQYF.

This clonotype was recorded only once. At one of its ends the junction is not consistent with the germline gene, which may arise from a read error. The chain is built from TRBV12-3 or TRBV12-4 and TRBJ2-7; D gene unclear. This CDR3 is built from 14 residues. CDR3 nucleotides: TGTGCCAGCAGTTTGAAAGGTACCCTCTACGAGCAGTCCTTC. It encodes CASSLKGTLYEQSF.

The chain employs TRBV6-1 and TRBJ1-1; D not certain. Germline V gene lookup returns CDR1 MNHNS and CDR2 SASEGT. CDR3 length: 13 amino acids. Between the trimmed V and J ends, which lost 6 bases and 6 bases, there was a span of 14 bases. The CDR3 DNA is TGTGCCAGCAGCTTGTCTCCGGGCTCTGAAGCTTTCTTT. This gives the protein CASSLSPGSEAFF.

In this sample, this clonotype turned up many times. V gene TRBV13 combines with J gene TRBJ2-7, with 10 bases that match TRBD2. The germline V gene encodes CDR1 PRHDT and CDR2 FYEKMQ (reference sequence). The V gene end was trimmed by 5 bases and the J gene end by 0 bases; junction bases not matched to a gene: 22. This CDR3 has 21 residues. The chain's CDR3 is CASSGTGSWLAGVRSSYEQYF. The CDR3 DNA follows: TGTGCCAGCAGCGGGACGGGATCCTGGCTAGCGGGAGTGCGGAGCTCCTACGAGCAGTACTTC.

This clonotype came up many times. The chain combines TRBV28 with TRBJ2-7, with 9 positions matching TRBD1. The V gene's germline CDR1 is MDHEN and CDR2 SYDVKM. With 7 bases clipped from V and 4 bases from J, the junction kept 11 bases outside the gene matches. This CDR3 spans 15 amino acids. The CDR3 nucleotides are TGTGCCAGCACCCCGGGATGGGACAGGGCTTACGAGCAGTACTTC. Its translation: CASTPGWDRAYEQYF.